This T cell receptor beta chain was captured by sequencing in a study of response to subunit inactivated influenza vaccine. Study conclusions and caveats: After each seasonal influenza vaccination, few new T cells are recruited, the authors suggested.

MiXCR was run by TCRdb on the RT-PCR reads, yielding one entry per CDR3 protein. Of about 530,000 distinct CDR3 sequences listed, 10% to 15% are singletons. Comment on this clonotype: Its specificity is unknown.

The CDR3 runs 15 residues. V lost 6 bases, J lost 10 bases, and 22 bases lay in between. The J gene is TRBJ2-1, the V gene TRBV12-3 or TRBV12-4; D might be TRBD2 (6 bases). This receptor was identified in a man aged 50-59 years who received an inactivated influenza vaccine. The sample here was PBMCs from blood, taken on the day of vaccination. CDR3 DNA sequence: TGTGCCAGCAGCTTACCTCCAGCCCCCCGGGGGGAGCAGTTCTTC. Protein: CASSLPPAPRGEQFF.